The next 30 T cell receptor beta chains were all read from a single sample in a study of T cells after yellow fever vaccination. Via MiXCR, TCRdb re-called the 5' RACE reads, giving one row per CDR3 protein. Of more than 300,000 distinct CDR3 sequences listed, around 10% were seen once; the top ten hold roughly 3%. The starting material was CD4+ T cells sorted from PBMCs, obtained 45 days after the yellow fever booster vaccination. These receptors were obtained from a man aged 18 to 35 who received the YFV17D yellow fever vaccine.

Only a few counts were recorded for this clonotype. CDR3 DNA sequence: TGTGCCAGCAGCCTGGGACCTTTCAATGAGCAGTTCTTC. Translated, it gives CASSLGPFNEQFF. The chain links TRBV7-9 to TRBJ2-1, with D possibly being TRBD1 or TRBD2 (5 bases each). The CDR3 is 13 amino acids. V was shortened by 5 bases and J by 6 bases, with 11 bases between the two germline ends. Germline V gene sequence: CDR1 SEHNR, CDR2 FQNEAQ (reference sequence).

This clonotype was seen only a few times. This chain uses TRBV5-1 with TRBJ2-5; D call uncertain. The CDR3 has 12 residues. Germline loops: CDR1 SGHRS, CDR2 YFSETQ. V was pared by 1 base and J by 7 bases, with 8 bases between. CDR3 coding DNA: TGCGCCAGCAGCTTGAGTGCCGGGACCCAGTACTTC. Translation gives CASSLSAGTQYF. The entire variable domain, with the rest obtained from reference TRBV5-1 and TRBJ2-5, is as follows: KAGVTQTPRYLIKTRGQQVTLSCSPISGHRSVSWYQQTPGQGLQFLFEYFSETQRNKGNFPGRFSGRQFSNSRSEMNVSTLELGDSALYLCASSLSAGTQYFGPGTRLLVL.

This clonotype came up a few times. V and J are TRBV10-3 and TRBJ2-7; no clear D. Trimming pared 0 bases from V and 0 bases from J, leaving 6 bases between. The germline CDR1 and CDR2 sequences are ENHRY and SYGVKD. The CDR3 has 14 residues. For the CDR3, the DNA is TGTGCCATCAGTGAGTCAACAGTCTCCTACGAGCAGTACGTC. Its protein is CAISESTVSYEQYV.

V and J are TRBV6-2 or TRBV6-3 and TRBJ2-2; possibly TRBD1 for D (7 bases). Trimming removed 7 bases from V and 4 bases from J, with 19 bases in between. The CDR3 is 16 amino acids. Germline lookup yields CDR1 MNHEY and CDR2 SVGEGT. In DNA, the CDR3 is TGTGCCAGCATTCACGCGGGGACAGCGGGCACCGGGGAGCTGTTTTTT. Translated, it gives CASIHAGTAGTGELFF.

This clonotype came up a few times. The genes are TRBV11-2 and TRBJ2-2, with D perhaps matching TRBD2 (5 bases). The CDR3 runs 14 residues. CDR1 and CDR2 (germline): SGHAT, FQNNGV. Trimming shortened V by 4 bases and J by 6 bases, and 12 bases separated the two germline ends. The CDR3 DNA follows: TGTGCCAGCAGCTACCGGGGAACGGCCGGGGAGCTGTTTTTT. Protein product: CASSYRGTAGELFF.

The J gene is TRBJ2-2, the V gene TRBV5-1; no clear D gene. CDR1 and CDR2 (germline): SGHRS, YFSETQ. This CDR3 is built from 14 residues. The V end lost 2 bases, the J end lost 4 bases, and 9 bases lay between the germline ends. CDR3 amino acids: CASSFDRSTGELFF. DNA of the CDR3: TGCGCCAGCAGCTTCGATAGAAGCACCGGGGAGCTGTTTTTT.

This clonotype was counted between two and nine times. The chain carries TRBV20-1 and TRBJ1-1; 8 bases match TRBD1. This CDR3 spans 17 amino acids. Germline V gene data show CDR1 as DFQATT and CDR2 as SNEGSKA (reference sequence). J lost 2 bases, V lost 1 base, and 12 bases had no gene match. The CDR3 here is CSARGGVWTGPNTEAFF. The CDR3 bases are TGCAGTGCTAGAGGAGGAGTCTGGACAGGGCCAAACACTGAAGCTTTCTTT.

This clonotype appeared a few times. The chain combines TRBV9 with TRBJ1-3; no definite D call. This CDR3 has 15 residues. V was shortened by 0 bases and J by 0 bases, with 7 bases between the two germline ends. Germline CDR1 reads SGDLS; CDR2 reads YYNGEE. CDR3 nucleotides: TGTGCCAGCAGCGTAGCTTCGGCCTCTGGAAACACCATATATTTT. This sequence encodes CASSVASASGNTIYF.

This clonotype has only a few counts. The CDR3 here is CASSQNSNQPQHF. In DNA form, the CDR3 reads TGTGCCAGCAGCCAAAATAGCAATCAGCCCCAGCATTTT. The chain employs TRBV14 and TRBJ1-5, with D unresolved. Germline CDR1 SGHDN, CDR2 FVKESK. The CDR3 loop spans 13 amino acids. V was clipped by 2 bases and J by 0 bases, with 2 bases between them. Using reference TRBV14 and TRBJ1-5 for the parts outside the CDR3, the full variable domain is EAGVTQFPSHSVIEKGQTVTLRCDPISGHDNLYWYRRVMGKEIKFLLHFVKESKQDESGMPNNRFLAERTGGTYSTLKVQPAELEDSGVYFCASSQNSNQPQHFGDGTRLSIL.

This clonotype was counted only a few times. V is TRBV30 and J is TRBJ1-3; D uncertain. The CDR3 covers 14 residues. Germline V gives CDR1 GTSNPN, CDR2 SVGIG (reference sequence). Between the trimmed V and J ends, which lost 7 bases and 0 bases, there was a span of 13 bases. This CDR3 reads CALSPRVSGNTIYF. As DNA, the CDR3 is TGTGCCTTGTCTCCGAGAGTCTCTGGAAACACCATATATTTT.

V and J are TRBV12-3 or TRBV12-4 and TRBJ2-5; weak D call: TRBD1 (5 bases). The CDR3 is 13 residues long. Trimming shortened V by 5 bases and J by 5 bases, and 12 bases separated the two germline ends. In DNA, the CDR3 is TGTGCCAGCAGTCCAGGGAAAGGTGAGACCCAGTACTTC. Translating gives CASSPGKGETQYF.

This clonotype was detected a few times. The chain employs TRBV11-2 and TRBJ2-1; D is undetermined. Trimming shortened V by 2 bases and J by 13 bases, and 12 bases separated the two germline ends. The germline V gene has CDR1 SGHAT and CDR2 FQNNGV. The CDR3 runs to 12 residues. In DNA form, the CDR3 reads TGTGCCAGCAGCTTACCCGGCCAGACCCAGTTCTTC. It specifies CASSLPGQTQFF.

This clonotype was recorded a few times. V and J are TRBV5-7 and TRBJ1-6, with TRBD1 as a possible D gene (5 bases). TRBV5-7 is marked as an open reading frame, function uncertain. Trimming removed 4 bases at V and 7 bases at J, with 12 bases between. The CDR3 runs to 14 residues. In DNA form, the CDR3 reads TGTGCCAGCAGCCCCGCAGGGAGGAATTCACCCCTCCACTTT. Protein product: CASSPAGRNSPLHF.

V usage is TRBV7-2 and J usage is TRBJ1-5; no reliable D call. Germline assignment: CDR1 SGHTA and CDR2 FQGNSA. Trimming pared 1 base from V and 5 bases from J, leaving 6 bases between. The CDR3 consists of 13 residues. CDR3 amino acids: CASSLVQDQPQHF. CDR3 sequence (DNA): TGTGCCAGCAGCTTAGTTCAAGATCAGCCCCAGCATTTT. Supplemented by reference TRBV7-2 and TRBJ1-5, the full variable domain reads GAGVSQSPSNKVTEKGKDVELRCDPISGHTALYWYRQSLGQGLEFLIYFQGNSAPDKSGLPSDRFSAERTGGSVSTLTIQRTQQEDSAVYLCASSLVQDQPQHFGDGTRLSIL.

This clonotype showed up just a few times. The rearrangement joins TRBV7-2 to TRBJ1-1; no definite D call. This CDR3 is built from 13 residues. The germline gives CDR1 SGHTA, CDR2 FQGNSA. The germline V and J ends were trimmed by 0 bases and 4 bases, with 6 bases remaining between them. CDR3 loop: CASSLAAVTEAFF. CDR3 coding DNA: TGTGCCAGCAGCTTAGCGGCAGTCACTGAAGCTTTCTTT.

The chain links TRBV20-1 to TRBJ1-4; D unclear. Germline lookup yields CDR1 DFQATT and CDR2 SNEGSKA (reference sequence). Trimming shortened V by 6 bases and J by 8 bases, and 16 bases separated the two germline ends. The CDR3 loop spans 13 amino acids. The DNA of the CDR3 is TGCAGTGCCCCCCCAGCGGGAGGCGAAAAACTGTTTTTT. Residues: CSAPPAGGEKLFF.

This clonotype was counted at least ten times. This chain links TRBV18 with TRBJ2-5, with D perhaps assigned TRBD1 or TRBD2 (6 bases each). V dropped 1 base and J dropped 9 bases, with 9 bases sitting between them. The CDR3 runs to 12 residues. Germline values: CDR1 KGHSH, CDR2 LQKENI. This CDR3 reads CASSPQEGAQYF. The CDR3 bases are TGTGCCAGCTCACCACAGGAGGGGGCCCAGTACTTC. Using reference TRBV18 and TRBJ2-5 for the parts outside the CDR3, the full variable domain is NAGVMQNPRHLVRRRGQEARLRCSPMKGHSHVYWYRQLPEEGLKFMVYLQKENIIDESGMPKERFSAEFPKEGPSILRIQQVVRGDSAAYFCASSPQEGAQYFGPGTRLLVL.

In this sample, this clonotype turned up a few times. The rearrangement joins TRBV2 to TRBJ2-7, with TRBD1 identical over 7 bases. Germline CDR1 reads SNHLY; CDR2 reads FYNNEI. V shed 5 bases and J 2 bases; nucleotides not matched to a gene: 3. This CDR3 has 13 amino acids. For the CDR3, the DNA is TGTGCCAGCAGTACAGGGGCCCCCTACGAGCAGTACGTC. It yields the protein CASSTGAPYEQYV.

This clonotype was counted a few times. The J gene is TRBJ1-1, the V gene TRBV12-3 or TRBV12-4; D not resolved. The CDR3 length is 13 residues. Trimming pared 6 bases from V and 5 bases from J, leaving 13 bases between. The CDR3 loop is CASRTGSWTEAFF. CDR3 coding DNA: TGTGCCAGCAGGACCGGTAGCTGGACTGAAGCTTTCTTT.

CDR3: CSAPQILYGYTF. CDR3 in DNA: TGCAGTGCTCCCCAGATACTCTATGGCTACACCTTC. J is TRBJ1-2 and V is TRBV20-1; D not resolved. The germline CDR1 and CDR2 sequences are DFQATT and SNEGSKA (reference sequence). This CDR3 has 12 residues. V lost 5 bases and J lost 4, with 11 bases in between.

The rearrangement joins TRBV2 to TRBJ2-1; tentatively, D is TRBD1 (6 bases). This CDR3 is 14 amino acids long. Trimming stripped 3 bases from V and 3 bases from J, with 9 bases between. From germline, CDR1 is SNHLY and CDR2 FYNNEI. As DNA, the CDR3 is TGTGCCAGCAGTGAGGGGGCCATCTACAATGAGCAGTTCTTC. Amino acids: CASSEGAIYNEQFF.

This clonotype was observed many times. The rearrangement uses TRBV12-3 or TRBV12-4 and TRBJ2-1, with 9 bases aligning to TRBD1. The CDR3 spans 12 residues. V was clipped by 6 bases and J by 7 bases; unmatched bases: 1. The CDR3 nucleotides are TGTGCCAGCAGGACAGGGGGTAATGAGCAGTTCTTC. Translating gives CASRTGGNEQFF.

The sample holds many counts of this clonotype. This sequence joins TRBV7-3 and TRBJ2-2; D may match TRBD1 or TRBD2 (6 bases each). The CDR3 has 15 residues. V dropped 5 bases and J dropped 1 base, with 11 bases sitting between them. The germline gives CDR1 SGHTA, CDR2 FQGTGA. The CDR3 DNA follows: TGTGCCAGCAGCCAGAAGGGGGGGAACACCGGGGAGCTGTTTTTT. Translated: CASSQKGGNTGELFF.

This clonotype was counted a few times. The gene calls are TRBV4-3 and TRBJ1-5; D gene uncertain. There are 14 residues in the CDR3. Trimming removed 2 bases at V and 8 bases at J, with 13 bases between. Germline lookup yields CDR1 LGHNA and CDR2 YSLEER. CDR3 loop: CASSQYPHGEPQHF. CDR3 bases: TGCGCCAGCAGCCAATATCCCCACGGGGAGCCCCAGCATTTT.

This clonotype was seen repeatedly, ten times or more. The chain joins TRBV4-2 to TRBJ2-2, with 11 bases fitting TRBD2. Losses at the gene ends were 0 bases for V and 2 bases for J; bases not matched to a gene: 5. The CDR3 spans 18 residues. CDR1 is LGHNA and CDR2 is YNFKEQ in the germline V gene. CDR3 sequence reads: CASSQDASGGFNTGELFF. The CDR3 DNA is TGTGCCAGCAGCCAAGATGCTAGCGGGGGGTTTAACACCGGGGAGCTGTTTTTT.

V is TRBV10-3 and J is TRBJ1-5, with a tentative D call TRBD1 (6 bases). V was pared by 10 bases and J by 5 bases, with 15 bases between. Germline CDR1 and CDR2: ENHRY and SYGVKD. The CDR3 runs 13 residues. For the CDR3, the DNA is TGTGCCAGTAAGGGGGGGGTTGATCAGCCCCAGCATTTT. This translates into CASKGGVDQPQHF.

This clonotype was seen more than once but under ten times. J is TRBJ2-2 and V is TRBV7-9, with a weak D call TRBD1 (5 bases). The V and J ends lost 3 bases and 7 bases respectively, with 12 bases between them. The CDR3 runs 14 residues. CDR1 is SEHNR and CDR2 is FQNEAQ in the germline V gene (reference sequence). The CDR3 here is CASSFTGEIGELFF. The CDR3 DNA reads as TGTGCCAGCAGCTTCACAGGAGAAATCGGGGAGCTGTTTTTT.

This clonotype has ten or more counts. This chain joins TRBV7-6 and TRBJ2-3; no clear D gene. V was cut by 4 bases and J by 0 bases, with 11 bases left in between. Looked up from germline, CDR1 is SGHVS and CDR2 is FNYEAQ. The CDR3 is 15 residues long. The CDR3 reads CASSSTTVSTDTQYF. The DNA of the CDR3 is TGTGCCAGCAGCTCTACGACTGTTAGCACAGATACGCAGTATTTT.

As DNA, the CDR3 is TGCAGTGCTAGCCTGACAGGGGCGCACGGCTACACCTTC. Amino acid sequence: CSASLTGAHGYTF. The chain carries TRBV20-1 and TRBJ1-2, with TRBD1 identical over 8 bases. Per the germline V gene, CDR1 is DFQATT and CDR2 is SNEGSKA (reference sequence). V dropped 3 bases and J dropped 8; count of bases not matched to a gene: 8. This CDR3 has 13 residues.

In its sample, this clonotype was seen a few times. The chain links TRBV7-2 to TRBJ1-5; D gene uncertain. V shed 1 base and J shed 0 bases, with 13 bases lying between them. Germline-derived CDR1 and CDR2 are SGHTA and FQGNSA. The CDR3 covers 17 residues. The CDR3 DNA follows: TGTGCCAGCAGCTTAGGCGGAGGGCCGTATAGCAATCAGCCCCAGCATTTT. It codes for CASSLGGGPYSNQPQHF.